These 5 T cell receptor beta chains originate from one sample sequenced in a study of cytomegalovirus exposure and HLA in healthy donors. The PCR used 60 Vbeta and 13 Jbeta primers. Here immunoSEQ multiplex PCR was the method, and the copy in TCRdb shows in-frame clones only, minus some. The top ten clones hold around 1.9% of a sample with about 160,000 clones, 84% of them seen once. Input material: PBMCs. Receptor source: a man aged 18 to 29 in good health and CMV-seronegative.

The V gene is TRBV9, the J gene TRBJ2-2, with D possibly TRBD2 on 7 matching bases. Germline assignment: CDR1 SGDLS and CDR2 YYNGEE. The CDR3 runs 18 residues. V shed 0 bases and J shed 1 base, with 16 bases lying between them. CDR3 sequence reads: CASSVDRGGAVNTGELFF. Here the CDR3 DNA reads TGTGCCAGCAGCGTAGATAGGGGGGGCGCCGTGAACACCGGGGAGCTGTTTTTT.

The chain joins TRBV4-1 to TRBJ2-2; perhaps TRBD2 as D (5 bases). Germline V gene lookup returns CDR1 MGHRA and CDR2 YSYEKL. Trimming took off 2 bases at V and 2 bases at J, with 9 bases between the two ends. The length of the CDR3 is 15 residues. The CDR3 sequence is CASSQRGPNTGELFF. CDR3 coding DNA: TGCGCCAGCAGCCAAAGAGGGCCCAACACCGGGGAGCTGTTTTTT.

V usage is TRBV6-6 and J usage is TRBJ1-2; 10 nucleotides align to TRBD1. The CDR3 runs 15 residues. Germline-derived CDR1 and CDR2 are MNHNY and SVGAGI (reference sequence). V shed 6 bases, J shed 7 bases, and the junction held 11 bases outside the gene matches. The CDR3: CASSHVGTGAFGYTF. The CDR3 region has the DNA TGTGCCAGCAGCCACGTGGGGACAGGGGCCTTTGGCTACACCTTC.

V and J are TRBV20-1 and TRBJ2-1; no clear D gene. The germline V gene encodes CDR1 DFQATT and CDR2 SNEGSKA (reference sequence). The CDR3 sequence is 11 residues long. Trimming took off 6 bases at V and 7 bases at J, with 10 bases between the two ends. The CDR3 coding sequence is TGCAGTGCCCCAGACGGGAATGAGCAGTTCTTC. Translation: CSAPDGNEQFF.

Concerning this clone: One junction end does not reproduce the germline sequence, and a read error may be involved. The rearrangement uses TRBV19 and TRBJ1-1, with D perhaps matching TRBD1 (5 bases). This CDR3 region has 15 residues. Looked up from germline, CDR1 is LNHDA and CDR2 is SQIVND (reference sequence). The CDR3 DNA reads TGTGCCGGTAGATCAGGGCCTCTGATGAACACTGAAGCTTTCTTT. Protein sequence: CAGRSGPLMNTEAFF.